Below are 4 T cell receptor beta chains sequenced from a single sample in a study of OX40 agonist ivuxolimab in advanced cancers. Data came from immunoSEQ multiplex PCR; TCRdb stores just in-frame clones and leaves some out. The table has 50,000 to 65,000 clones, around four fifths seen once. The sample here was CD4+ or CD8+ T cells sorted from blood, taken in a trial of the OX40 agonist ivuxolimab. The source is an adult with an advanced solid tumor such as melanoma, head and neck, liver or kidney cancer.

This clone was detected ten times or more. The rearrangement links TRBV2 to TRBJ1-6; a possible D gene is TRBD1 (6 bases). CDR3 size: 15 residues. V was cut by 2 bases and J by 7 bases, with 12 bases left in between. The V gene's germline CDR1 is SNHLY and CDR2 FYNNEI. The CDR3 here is CASSEPRGENSPLHF. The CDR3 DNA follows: TGTGCCAGCAGTGAACCAAGGGGGGAAAATTCACCCCTCCACTTT. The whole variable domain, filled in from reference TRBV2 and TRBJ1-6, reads EPEVTQTPSHQVTQMGQEVILRCVPISNHLYFYWYRQILGQKVEFLVSFYNNEISEKSEIFDDQFSVERPDGSNFTLKIRSTKLEDSAMYFCASSEPRGENSPLHFGNGTRLTVT.

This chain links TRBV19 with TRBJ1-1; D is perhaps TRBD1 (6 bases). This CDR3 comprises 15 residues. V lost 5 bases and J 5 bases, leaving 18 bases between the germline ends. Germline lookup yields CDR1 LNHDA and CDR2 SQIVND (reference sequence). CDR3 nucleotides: TGTGCCAGTAGTTCTCAATGGGGGGCGAGAACTGAAGCTTTCTTT. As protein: CASSSQWGARTEAFF. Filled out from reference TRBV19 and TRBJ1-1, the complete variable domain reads DGGITQSPKYLFRKEGQNVTLSCEQNLNHDAMYWYRQDPGQGLRLIYYSQIVNDFQKGDIAEGYSVSREKKESFPLTVTSAQKNPTAFYLCASSSQWGARTEAFFGQGTRLTVV.

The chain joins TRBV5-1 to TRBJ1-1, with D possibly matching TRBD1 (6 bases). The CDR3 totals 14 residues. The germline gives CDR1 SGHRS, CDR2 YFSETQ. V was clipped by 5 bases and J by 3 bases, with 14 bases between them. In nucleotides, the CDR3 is TGCGCCAGCAGAGACAGGCCGCGGGACACTGAAGCTTTCTTT. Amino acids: CASRDRPRDTEAFF.

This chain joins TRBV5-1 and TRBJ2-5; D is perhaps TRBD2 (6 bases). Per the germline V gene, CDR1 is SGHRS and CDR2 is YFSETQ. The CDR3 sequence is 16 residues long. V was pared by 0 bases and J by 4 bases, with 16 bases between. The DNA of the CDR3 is TGCGCCAGCAGCTTGGCGGGGGATGAGGAAAGAGAGACCCAGTACTTC. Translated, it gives CASSLAGDEERETQYF.